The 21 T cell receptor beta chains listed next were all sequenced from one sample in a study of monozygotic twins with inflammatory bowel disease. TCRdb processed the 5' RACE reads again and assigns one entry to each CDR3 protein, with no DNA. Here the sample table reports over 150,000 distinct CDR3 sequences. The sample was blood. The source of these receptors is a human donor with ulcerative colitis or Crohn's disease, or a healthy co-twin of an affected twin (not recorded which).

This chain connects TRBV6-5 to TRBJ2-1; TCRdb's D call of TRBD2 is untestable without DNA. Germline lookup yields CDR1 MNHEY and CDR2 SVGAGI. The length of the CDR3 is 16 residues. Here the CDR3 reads CASSYYSGSSYNEQFF.

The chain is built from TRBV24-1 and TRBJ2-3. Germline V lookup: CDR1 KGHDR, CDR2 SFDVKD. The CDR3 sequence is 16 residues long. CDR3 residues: CATSDPLSASRDTQYF.

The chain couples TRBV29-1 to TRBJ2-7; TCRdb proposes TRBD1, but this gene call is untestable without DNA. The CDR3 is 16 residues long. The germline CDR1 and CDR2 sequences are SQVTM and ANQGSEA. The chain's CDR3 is CSVERLGTDTSYEQYF.

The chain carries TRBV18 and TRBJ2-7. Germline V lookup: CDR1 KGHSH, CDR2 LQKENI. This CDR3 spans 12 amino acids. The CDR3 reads CASSQQGREQYF.

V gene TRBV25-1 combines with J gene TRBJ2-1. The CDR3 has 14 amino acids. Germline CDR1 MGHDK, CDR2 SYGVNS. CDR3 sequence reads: CASSERKVDNEQFF.

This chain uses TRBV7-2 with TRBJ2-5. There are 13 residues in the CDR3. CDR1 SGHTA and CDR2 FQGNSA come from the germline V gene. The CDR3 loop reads CASSRQSQETQYF.

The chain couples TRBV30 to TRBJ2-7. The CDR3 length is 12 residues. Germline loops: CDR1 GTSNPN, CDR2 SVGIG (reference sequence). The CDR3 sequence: CAWSAIPYEQYF. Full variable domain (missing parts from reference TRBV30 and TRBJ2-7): SQTIHQWPATLVQPVGSPLSLECTVEGTSNPNLYWYRQAAGRGLQLLFYSVGIGQISSEVPQNLSASRPQDRQFILSSKKLLLSDSGFYLCAWSAIPYEQYFGPGTRLTVT.

CDR3 amino acids: CASSGDRGRIDTQYF. The chain is built from TRBV12-3 or TRBV12-4 and TRBJ2-3; TCRdb reports TRBD1, a call that lacks DNA to check it against. This CDR3 has 15 residues.

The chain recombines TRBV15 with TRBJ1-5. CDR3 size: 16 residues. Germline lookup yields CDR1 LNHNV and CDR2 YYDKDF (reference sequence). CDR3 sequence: CATSRDLARRNQPQHF.

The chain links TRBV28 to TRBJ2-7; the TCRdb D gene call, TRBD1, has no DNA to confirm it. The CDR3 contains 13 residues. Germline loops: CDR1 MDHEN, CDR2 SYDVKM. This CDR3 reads CASIDSTGSGQYF.

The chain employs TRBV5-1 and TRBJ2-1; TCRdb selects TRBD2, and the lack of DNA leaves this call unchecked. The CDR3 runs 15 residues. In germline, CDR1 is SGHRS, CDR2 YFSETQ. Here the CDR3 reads CASSLGLSGGNEQFF.

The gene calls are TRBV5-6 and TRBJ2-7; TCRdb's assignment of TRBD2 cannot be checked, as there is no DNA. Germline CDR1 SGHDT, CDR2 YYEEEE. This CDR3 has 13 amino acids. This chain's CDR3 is CASSLGGFGEQYF.

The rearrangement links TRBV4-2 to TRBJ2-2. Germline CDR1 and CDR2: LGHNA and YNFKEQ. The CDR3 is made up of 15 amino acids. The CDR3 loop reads CASSQDYGNTGELFF.

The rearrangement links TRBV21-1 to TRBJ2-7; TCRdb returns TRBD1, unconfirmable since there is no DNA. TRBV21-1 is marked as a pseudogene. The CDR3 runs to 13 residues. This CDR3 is CARPGQGAYEQYF.

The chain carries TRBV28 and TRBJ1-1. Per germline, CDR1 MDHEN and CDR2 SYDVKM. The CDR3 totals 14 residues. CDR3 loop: CASSSRGGGTEAFF.

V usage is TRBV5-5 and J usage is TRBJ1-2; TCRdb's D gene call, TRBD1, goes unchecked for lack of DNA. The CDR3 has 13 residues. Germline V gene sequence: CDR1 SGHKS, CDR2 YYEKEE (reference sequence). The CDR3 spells CASSREGSDGYTF.

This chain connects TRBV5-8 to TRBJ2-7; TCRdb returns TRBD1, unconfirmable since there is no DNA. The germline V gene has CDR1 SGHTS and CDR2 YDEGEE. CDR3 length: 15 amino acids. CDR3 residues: CASRRGQMITYEQYF.

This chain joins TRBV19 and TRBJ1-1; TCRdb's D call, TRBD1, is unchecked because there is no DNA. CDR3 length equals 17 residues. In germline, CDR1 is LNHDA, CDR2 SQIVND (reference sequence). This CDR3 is CASSTGPGPGANTEAFF.

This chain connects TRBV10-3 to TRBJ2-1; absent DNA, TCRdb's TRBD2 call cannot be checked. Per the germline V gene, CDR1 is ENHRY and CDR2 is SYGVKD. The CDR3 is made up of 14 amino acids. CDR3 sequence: CAINSLADYNEQFF.

The CDR3 spells CASSPMGGAGEKLFF. This sequence joins TRBV11-2 and TRBJ1-4; TCRdb gives TRBD1 as the D gene, but with no DNA this cannot be confirmed. The V gene's germline CDR1 is SGHAT and CDR2 FQNNGV. The CDR3 has 15 residues.

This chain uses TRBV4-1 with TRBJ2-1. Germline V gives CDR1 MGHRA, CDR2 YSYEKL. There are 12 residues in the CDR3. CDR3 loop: CASSQPYNEQFF.